This record looks at one TCR beta chain sequence and its context. Its antigen remains unknown. Losses at the gene ends were 0 bases for V and 2 bases for J; bases not matched to a gene: 2. The germline CDR1 and CDR2 sequences are SGHNT and YYREEE (reference sequence). The CDR3 has 15 amino acids. This sample is drawn from a study of T cell responses to AZD1222 COVID-19 vaccine. Study outcomes and limitations: Unmutated regions of variants are reportedly targeted by nearly half of spike-specific TCRs. Only 5 or 6 individuals given AZD1222 were seropositive at baseline. Donor demographics were predominantly white British with a female majority; clonal diversity may be underestimated.

Sequencing was performed with immunoSEQ multiplex PCR; in TCRdb, only in-frame clones are kept and a portion is missing. The repertoire holds 120,000 or so clones, roughly 89% seen once, with around 10% in the top ten. This TCR was sampled from an adult in good health. The sequences come from peripheral blood, collected on day 0 of MenACWY control vaccination. The J gene is TRBJ2-1, the V gene TRBV5-4; 7 bases are a match to TRBD2. The CDR3 DNA reads as TGTGCCAGCAGCTTGGCGGGGGGAACCTACAATGAGCAGTTCTTC. As protein: CASSLAGGTYNEQFF.